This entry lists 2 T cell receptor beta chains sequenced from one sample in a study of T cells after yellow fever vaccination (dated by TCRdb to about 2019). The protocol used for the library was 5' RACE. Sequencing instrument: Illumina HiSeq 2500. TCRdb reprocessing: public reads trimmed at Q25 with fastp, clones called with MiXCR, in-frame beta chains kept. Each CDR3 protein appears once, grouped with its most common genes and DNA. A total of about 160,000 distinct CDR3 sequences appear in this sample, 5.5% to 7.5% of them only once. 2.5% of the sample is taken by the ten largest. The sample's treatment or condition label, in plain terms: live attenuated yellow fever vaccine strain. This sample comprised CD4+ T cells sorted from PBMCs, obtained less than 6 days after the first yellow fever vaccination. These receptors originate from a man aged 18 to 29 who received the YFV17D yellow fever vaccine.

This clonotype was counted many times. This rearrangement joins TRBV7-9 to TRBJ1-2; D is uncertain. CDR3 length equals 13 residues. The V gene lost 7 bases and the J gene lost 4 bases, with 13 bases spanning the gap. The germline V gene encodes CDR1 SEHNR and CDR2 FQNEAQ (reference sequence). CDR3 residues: CASKGLSGYGYTF. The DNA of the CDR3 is TGTGCCAGCAAGGGCCTCAGCGGCTATGGCTACACCTTC.

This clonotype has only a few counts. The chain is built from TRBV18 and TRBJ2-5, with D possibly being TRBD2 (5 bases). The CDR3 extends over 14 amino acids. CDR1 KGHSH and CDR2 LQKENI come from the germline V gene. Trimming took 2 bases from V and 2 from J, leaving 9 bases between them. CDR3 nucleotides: TGTGCCAGCTCACCATTAGGGAGTCAAGAGACCCAGTACTTC. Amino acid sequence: CASSPLGSQETQYF.